The TCR beta chain described here comes from a study of blood T cell repertoires in COVID-19. The CDR3 runs 13 residues. CDR1 and CDR2 from the germline V gene are SGHNT and YYREEE (reference sequence). V trimming: 4 bases; J trimming: 4 bases; junction bases outside the gene matches: 4. The repertoire was sequenced with immunoSEQ multiplex PCR; TCRdb's copy has only in-frame clones and lacks some. The sample holds about 400,000 clones, approximately 91% seen once. Clinical history reported by participants formed the basis on which cohorts were assigned. The receptor's source is a middle-aged woman with acute COVID-19. Sequenced sample: PBMCs or T cells enriched from blood (not recorded which). This chain links TRBV5-4 with TRBJ1-2; the match to TRBD1 covers 7 bases. CDR3 sequence reads: CASSLTGPYGYTF. The CDR3 DNA reads TGTGCCAGCAGCCTGACAGGGCCCTATGGCTACACCTTC.